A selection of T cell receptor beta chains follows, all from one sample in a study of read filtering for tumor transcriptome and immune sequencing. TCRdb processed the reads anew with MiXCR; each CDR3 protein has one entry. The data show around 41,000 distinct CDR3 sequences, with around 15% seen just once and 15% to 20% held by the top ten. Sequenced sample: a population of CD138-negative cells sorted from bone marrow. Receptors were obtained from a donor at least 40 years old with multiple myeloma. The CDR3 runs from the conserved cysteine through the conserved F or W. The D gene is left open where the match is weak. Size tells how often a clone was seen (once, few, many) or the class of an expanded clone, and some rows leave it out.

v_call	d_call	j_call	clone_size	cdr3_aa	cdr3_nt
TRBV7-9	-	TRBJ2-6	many	CASSSPVAGANVLTF	TGTGCCAGCAGCTCCCCCGTTGCTGGGGCCAACGTCCTGACTTTC
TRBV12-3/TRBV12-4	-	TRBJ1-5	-	CASRGENEPLHF	TGTGCCAGTAGAGGGGAGAATGAGCCCCTGCATTTT
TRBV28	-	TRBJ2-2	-	CASSRIQGNTGELFF	TGTGCCAGCAGTAGGATTCAGGGGAATACCGGGGAGCTGTTTTTT
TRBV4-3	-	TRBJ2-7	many	CASSHMTTGEQYF	TGCGCCAGCAGCCATATGACCACGGGCGAGCAGTACTTC
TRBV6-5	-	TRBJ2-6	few	CASKSFNPFRSHAPGANVLTF	TGTGCCAGCAAATCATTCAACCCATTTAGGTCCCACGCCCCTGGGGCCAACGTCCTGACTTTC
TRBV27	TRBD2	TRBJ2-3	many	CASSPTGGTQYF	TGTGCCAGCAGTCCGACGGGGGGGACGCAGTATTTT
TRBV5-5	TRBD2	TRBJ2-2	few	CASSLDRGENTGELFF	TGTGCCAGCAGCTTGGATCGGGGGGAGAACACCGGGGAGCTGTTTTTT
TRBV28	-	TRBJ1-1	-	CASMGGPENTEAFF	TGTGCCAGCATGGGGGGTCCTGAGAACACTGAAGCTTTCTTT
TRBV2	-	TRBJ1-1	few	CASSRQEDTEAFF	TGTGCCAGCTCCAGACAGGAAGACACTGAAGCTTTCTTT
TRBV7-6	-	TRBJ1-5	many	CASSLGASGGTQHF	TGTGCCAGCAGCTTAGGGGCGAGCGGAGGTACCCAGCATTTT
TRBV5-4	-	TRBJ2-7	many	CASSSVKGTVYEQYF	TGTGCCAGCAGCTCGGTGAAGGGGACCGTCTACGAGCAGTACTTC
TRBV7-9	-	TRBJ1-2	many	CASQRPGNYGYTF	TGTGCCAGCCAAAGGCCGGGGAACTATGGCTACACCTTC
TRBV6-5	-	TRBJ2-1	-	CASSYGRSSYNEQFF	TGTGCCAGCAGTTACGGGAGGAGCTCCTACAATGAGCAGTTCTTC
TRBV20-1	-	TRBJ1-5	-	CSARGGENQPQHF	TGCAGTGCTAGAGGGGGGGAGAATCAGCCCCAGCATTTT
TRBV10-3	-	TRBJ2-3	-	CAISETGTAGTQYF	TGTGCCATCAGTGAGACAGGGACTGCAGGTACGCAGTATTTT
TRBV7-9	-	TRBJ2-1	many	CASSLMGYNEQFF	TGTGCCAGCAGCTTAATGGGCTACAATGAGCAGTTCTTC
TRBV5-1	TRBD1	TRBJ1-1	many	CASSNPGQGKAFF	TGCGCCAGCAGCAACCCGGGACAGGGCAAGGCTTTCTTT
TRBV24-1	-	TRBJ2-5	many	CATSDFGEGEETQYF	TGTGCCACCAGTGATTTTGGCGAGGGGGAAGAGACCCAGTACTTC
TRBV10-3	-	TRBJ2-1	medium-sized	CAISASSYNEQFF	TGTGCCATCAGTGCAAGCTCCTACAATGAGCAGTTCTTC
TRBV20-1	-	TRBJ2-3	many	CSATPTRRGTDTQYF	TGCAGTGCCACCCCAACTCGGCGTGGCACAGATACGCAGTATTTT
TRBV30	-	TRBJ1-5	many	CAWSIRPGSQPSNQPQHF	TGTGCCTGGAGTATTCGCCCCGGCAGCCAACCGAGCAATCAGCCCCAGCATTTT
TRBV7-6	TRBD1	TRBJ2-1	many	CASSSRQGSYNEQFF	TGTGCCAGCAGCTCCCGACAGGGCTCCTACAATGAGCAGTTCTTC
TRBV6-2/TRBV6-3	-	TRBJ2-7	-	CASSDSSYEQYF	TGTGCCAGCAGTGACAGCTCCTACGAGCAGTACTTC
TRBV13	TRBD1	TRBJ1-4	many	CASSHPDRENEKRFF	TGTGCCAGCAGCCACCCGGACAGGGAAAATGAAAAACGGTTTTTT
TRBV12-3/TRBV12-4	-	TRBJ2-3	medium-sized	CASRRGGLYTDTQYF	TGTGCCAGCAGACGAGGGGGACTATACACAGATACGCAGTATTTT
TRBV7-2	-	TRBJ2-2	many	CASSLSTGSTGELFF	TGTGCCAGCAGCCTTAGTACTGGCTCTACCGGGGAGCTGTTTTTT
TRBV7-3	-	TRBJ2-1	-	CASSLKGGGDEQFF	TGTGCCAGCAGCTTAAAGGGGGGTGGGGATGAGCAGTTCTTC
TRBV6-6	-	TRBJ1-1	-	CASSYQRGGHPTEAFF	TGTGCCAGCAGTTACCAACGAGGGGGGCATCCCACTGAAGCTTTCTTT
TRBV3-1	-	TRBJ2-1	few	CASRGRAPSGENEQFF	TGTGCCAGCAGAGGTAGGGCCCCCTCCGGAGAAAATGAGCAGTTCTTC
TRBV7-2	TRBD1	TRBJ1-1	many	CASSPTGTGSRDTEAFF	TGTGCCAGCAGTCCGACCGGGACAGGGAGTAGGGACACTGAAGCTTTCTTT
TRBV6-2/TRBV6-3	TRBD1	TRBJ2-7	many	CASSAQGTGFDEQYF	TGTGCCAGCAGTGCCCAGGGGACAGGGTTCGACGAGCAGTACTTC
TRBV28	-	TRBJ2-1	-	CASSPNPGTTYFF	TGTGCCAGCAGCCCAAATCCCGGGACCACCTACTTCTTC
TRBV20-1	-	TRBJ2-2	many	CSASRQGNTGELFF	TGCAGTGCTAGCAGGCAGGGGAACACCGGGGAGCTGTTTTTT
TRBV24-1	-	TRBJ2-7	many	CATSDGASGVHYEQYF	TGTGCCACCAGTGATGGCGCGTCGGGGGTTCACTACGAGCAGTACTTC
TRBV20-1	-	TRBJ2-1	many	CSARDRGRTYNEQFF	TGCAGTGCTAGAGATCGGGGCAGGACCTACAATGAGCAGTTCTTC
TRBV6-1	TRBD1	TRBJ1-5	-	CASRNTGGDQPQHF	TGTGCCAGCAGGAACACAGGGGGCGATCAGCCCCAGCATTTT
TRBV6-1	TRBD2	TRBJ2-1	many	CASSTTGGSYDEQFF	TGTGCCAGCAGTACGACCGGGGGGTCTTACGATGAGCAGTTCTTC
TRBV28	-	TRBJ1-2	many	CASSPRLQDLLGYTF	TGTGCCAGCAGTCCCCGCTTGCAGGATTTACTTGGCTACACCTTC
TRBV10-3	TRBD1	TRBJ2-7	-	CAISDRGQDEQYF	TGTGCCATCAGCGACAGGGGCCAGGACGAGCAGTACTTC
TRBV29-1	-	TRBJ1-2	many	CSVDWGTYGYTF	TGCAGCGTTGACTGGGGAACCTATGGCTACACCTTC
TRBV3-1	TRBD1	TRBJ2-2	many	CASSRRQGVETGELFF	TGTGCCAGCAGCCGTCGACAGGGGGTCGAGACCGGGGAGCTGTTTTTT
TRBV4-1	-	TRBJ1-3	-	CASSQEIRAGSNSGNTIYF	TGCGCCAGCAGCCAAGAAATACGAGCAGGCAGTAACTCTGGAAACACCATATATTTT
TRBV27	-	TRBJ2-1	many	CASSLKSPSYNEQFF	TGTGCCAGCAGTTTAAAGTCCCCTTCCTACAATGAGCAGTTCTTC
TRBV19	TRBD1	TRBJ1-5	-	CASSKDRGRNQPQHF	TGTGCCAGTAGTAAAGACAGGGGCCGCAATCAGCCCCAGCATTTT
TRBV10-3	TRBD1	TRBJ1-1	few	CATGQGDTEAFF	TGTGCCACCGGACAGGGCGACACTGAAGCTTTCTTT
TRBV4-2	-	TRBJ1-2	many	CASSQPQGEGYTF	TGTGCCAGCAGCCAGCCACAGGGAGAAGGCTACACCTTC
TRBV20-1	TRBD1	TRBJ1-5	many	CSATRQGDQPQHF	TGCAGTGCTACAAGACAGGGAGATCAGCCCCAGCATTTT
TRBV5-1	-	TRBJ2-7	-	CACSLEGGNYGQYF	TGCGCCTGCAGCTTAGAGGGGGGTAACTACGGGCAGTACTTC
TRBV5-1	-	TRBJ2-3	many	CASSLDPTDTQYF	TGCGCCAGCAGCTTGGACCCCACAGATACGCAGTATTTT
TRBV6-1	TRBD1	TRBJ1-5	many	CASRPGTGDSNQPQHF	TGTGCCAGCAGGCCCGGGACAGGGGATAGCAATCAGCCCCAGCATTTT
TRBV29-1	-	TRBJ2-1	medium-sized	CSVEGGRVSYNEQFF	TGCAGCGTTGAAGGAGGAAGGGTGTCCTACAATGAGCAGTTCTTC
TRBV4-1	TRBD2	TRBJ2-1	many	CASSLDNGGGPYNEQFF	TGCGCCAGCAGTCTAGATAATGGCGGGGGGCCCTACAATGAGCAGTTCTTC
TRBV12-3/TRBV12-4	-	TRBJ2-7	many	CASSEGGKSYEQYF	TGTGCCAGCAGTGAAGGGGGGAAATCCTACGAGCAGTACTTC